These 5 T cell receptor beta chains were sequenced from one sample in a study of graft-versus-host responses after intestinal transplantation. Method: immunoSEQ multiplex PCR; TCRdb's copy keeps in-frame clones and lacks some. Found here are about 85,000 clones, approximately 89% of them singletons; the top ten hold about 8%. Their specific antigens are unknown. The source material was unstimulated CD8+ T cells sorted from spleen or lymph node cells, sampled before transplant. The origin of the receptors is a human donor who was the organ donor for an intestinal transplant.

The rearrangement uses TRBV6-5 and TRBJ1-2; D uncertain. Germline values: CDR1 MNHEY, CDR2 SVGAGI. The V end was cut by 10 bases, the J end by 8 bases, with 8 bases between. The CDR3 is made up of 9 amino acids. The CDR3 nucleotides are TGTGCCACCCCTTGGGGCTACACCTTC. Amino acid sequence: CATPWGYTF.

The J gene is TRBJ2-2, the V gene TRBV11-2, with a tentative D call TRBD1 (5 bases). From germline, CDR1 is SGHAT and CDR2 FQNNGV. V was cut by 1 base and J by 6 bases, with 12 bases left in between. This CDR3 is 15 amino acids long. CDR3 sequence reads: CASSLVGQGSGELFF. For the CDR3, the DNA is TGTGCCAGCAGCTTAGTGGGCCAGGGTTCCGGGGAGCTGTTTTTT.

The chain has TRBV11-1 and TRBJ2-3, with D perhaps matching TRBD1 (6 bases). The CDR3 is 16 residues long. Germline-derived CDR1 and CDR2 are SGHAT and FQDESV (reference sequence). Deletions cut 5 bases from V and 3 bases from J, with 18 bases between. CDR3 nucleotide sequence: TGTGCCAGCAGCCTATGGGGCACAGGGCGGACAGATACGCAGTATTTT. Translated: CASSLWGTGRTDTQYF.

The CDR3 sequence is CASSFQDADTQYF. The CDR3 region has the DNA TGTGCCAGCAGCTTTCAGGATGCAGATACGCAGTATTTT. The chain uses TRBV13 and TRBJ2-3; D gene ambiguous. CDR3 size: 13 residues. Germline V gene data show CDR1 as PRHDT and CDR2 as FYEKMQ (reference sequence). V gave up 3 bases and J gave up 4 bases, with 8 bases separating them.

This clone was counted once. The rearrangement links TRBV2 to TRBJ1-5; the D is unclear. The CDR3 extends over 12 amino acids. V lost 4 bases and J 4 bases, leaving 5 bases between the germline ends. Germline CDR1 is SNHLY and CDR2 is FYNNEI. CDR3 residues: CASSGWNQPQHF. The CDR3 DNA sequence: TGTGCCAGCAGTGGATGGAATCAGCCCCAGCATTTT.